This T cell receptor beta chain was profiled in a study of T cell changes during pregnancy in multiple sclerosis. Profiling relied on immunoSEQ multiplex PCR, and the TCRdb table lists in-frame clones only, not all of them. The sample lists around 80,000 clones; 94% were seen once. Trimming took 3 bases from V and 1 from J, leaving 10 bases between them. The germline V gene encodes CDR1 MGHRA and CDR2 YSYEKL. The CDR3 contains 15 residues. Source: peripheral blood, taken in the second trimester of pregnancy. The receptor was derived from a female donor in good health, enrolled as a control in a pregnancy study. The chain joins TRBV4-1 to TRBJ1-3; D may be TRBD1 (5 bases). CDR3 in DNA: TGCGCCAGCAGCCACCAGGGCGCTTCTGGAAACACCATATATTTT. Translating gives CASSHQGASGNTIYF.